This T cell receptor (beta chain) was obtained from a study of T cell responses to AZD1222 COVID-19 vaccine. Points from the study as a whole: White British ancestry dominated among donors, who included more females, and clonal diversity was possibly underestimated.

Profiling relied on immunoSEQ multiplex PCR, and the TCRdb table lists in-frame clones only, not all of them. The repertoire holds some 160,000 clones, approximately 93% seen once, with over 0.7% in the top ten. Comments on this clone: What it recognizes is unknown.

The material was peripheral blood, obtained on day 0 of AZD1222 vaccination. The receptor's source is an adult in good health.

The CDR3 is CASSRQGASEYGYTF. For the CDR3, the DNA is TGTGCCAGCAGCCGACAGGGGGCTTCGGAGTATGGCTACACCTTC. The chain uses TRBV3-1 (or the pseudogene TRBV3-2) and TRBJ1-2, with TRBD1 identical over 10 bases. J gave up 5 bases and V 4 bases, and 7 bases lay outside the gene matches. The CDR3 covers 15 residues. Germline-derived CDR1 and CDR2 are LGHDT and YNNKEL (reference sequence).